Listed here is a single T cell receptor beta chain. Its antigen is still unknown. Other DNA sequences in the sample encode the same CDR3. The source of the sample is a study of cytomegalovirus exposure and HLA in healthy donors. The study, taken as a whole, reports: Listed as cytomegalovirus-associated were more than 150 TCR beta chains. Subsequent analysis showed first-cohort TCR clusters tending to co-occur in roughly 130 validation repertoires.

Profiling relied on immunoSEQ multiplex PCR, and the TCRdb table lists in-frame clones only, not all of them. The sample lists 130,000 or so clones; 85% were seen once. The CDR3 loop spans 13 amino acids. V shed 2 bases and J shed 5 bases, with 9 bases lying between them. In germline, CDR1 is SGHTA, CDR2 FQGNSA. The sequencing input was PBMCs. This receptor was obtained from a woman in her 30s in good health and CMV-seronegative. V usage is TRBV7-2 and J usage is TRBJ1-1; no definite D call. DNA of the CDR3: TGTGCCAGCAGCTTAACTCCTCGGACTGAAGCTTTCTTT. Residues: CASSLTPRTEAFF.